This is a list of T cell receptor beta chains from one sample in a study of radiation and T cells in renal cell carcinoma. The data were produced by immunoSEQ multiplex PCR, yet TCRdb's version contains in-frame clones alone and is incomplete. This table holds about 130,000 clones, around nine tenths found once. The source material was blood, sampled from a patient whose treatment included radiotherapy and nephrectomy. Receptors originate from a woman in her seventies with renal cell carcinoma. Both conserved end residues are part of each CDR3. D genes are given only for firm matches.

j_gene	v_gene	d_gene	CDR3aa	CDR3nt
TRBJ1-3	TRBV5-1	NA	CASSDDPSGNTIYF	TGCGCCAGCAGCGATGACCCGTCTGGAAACACCATATATTTT
TRBJ1-1	TRBV29-1	NA	CSASYNVRDTEAFF	TGCAGCGCCTCCTATAATGTGCGGGACACTGAAGCTTTCTTT
TRBJ1-2	TRBV6-1	NA	CASRTPGGSGYGYTF	TGTGCCAGCAGAACCCCGGGGGGAAGTGGATATGGCTACACCTTC
TRBJ2-3	TRBV27	TRBD2	CASSPGREGLTDTQYF	TGTGCCAGCAGTCCGGGCAGGGAGGGGCTCACAGATACGCAGTATTTT
TRBJ2-1	TRBV27	NA	CASSPWETYNEQFF	TGTGCCAGCAGTCCGTGGGAGACCTACAATGAGCAGTTCTTC
TRBJ2-7	TRBV4-3	NA	CASSQDLGRETYEQYF	TGCGCCAGCAGCCAAGATCTGGGAAGGGAAACTTACGAGCAGTACTTC
TRBJ2-5	TRBV5-4	NA	CASSYLSGGGETQYF	TGTGCCAGCAGCTACCTTTCCGGGGGCGGGGAGACCCAGTACTTC
TRBJ2-1	TRBV5-4	TRBD2	CASSLEVRAGEGEQFF	TGTGCCAGCAGCTTGGAGGTGAGAGCGGGGGAGGGTGAGCAGTTCTTC
TRBJ1-6	TRBV4-2	TRBD1	CASSSTRDRGTPLHF	TGTGCCAGCAGCTCAACCCGGGACAGAGGTACACCCCTCCACTTT
TRBJ1-4	TRBV6-5	NA	CASSSGVNEKLFF	TGTGCCAGCAGTTCAGGAGTTAATGAAAAACTGTTTTTT
TRBJ1-3	TRBV5-6	NA	CASSLGNSGNTIYF	TGTGCCAGTAGCTTGGGGAACTCTGGAAACACCATATATTTT
TRBJ2-2	TRBV7-8	NA	CASSPSLGVNTGELFF	TGTGCCAGCAGCCCCTCCCTGGGGGTGAACACCGGGGAGCTGTTTTTT
TRBJ2-7	TRBV28	TRBD1	CASSPGTATYEQYF	TGTGCCAGCAGCCCCGGGACAGCCACCTACGAGCAGTACTTC
TRBJ1-6	TRBV5-1	NA	CASSLIGDGDNSPLHF	TGCGCCAGCAGCTTGATAGGGGACGGAGATAATTCACCCCTCCACTTT
TRBJ2-7	TRBV5-4	NA	CASSLRGNSYEQYF	TGTGCCAGCAGCTTGAGGGGGAACTCCTACGAGCAGTACTTC